One sample yielded the 30 T cell receptor beta chains listed below, sequenced in a study of blood T cell repertoires in COVID-19. Sequencing used immunoSEQ multiplex PCR; TCRdb keeps in-frame clones, though not all of them. The table records under 150,000 clones, 77% of them present only once. The sequencing sample was made of peripheral blood. The receptors were gathered from a man older than 75 with acute or convalescent COVID-19.

The chain links TRBV15 to TRBJ2-3; TRBD2 matches at 14 bases. CDR1 is LNHNV, CDR2 YYDKDF, per germline (reference sequence). Trimming removed 3 bases from V and 1 base from J; junction bases left unmatched: 6. The CDR3 covers 18 residues. In nucleotides, the CDR3 is TGTGCCACCAGCAGTGGACTAGCGGGGGGTTTTCGCACAGATACGCAGTATTTT. It encodes CATSSGLAGGFRTDTQYF.

The rearrangement joins TRBV11-2 to TRBJ2-4; 7 nucleotides line up with TRBD1. The J segment lost 0 bases and the V segment lost 1 base, leaving 12 bases of the junction unmatched. The CDR3 totals 19 residues. The germline V gene has CDR1 SGHAT and CDR2 FQNNGV. The CDR3 reads CASSLGTYQRGLAKNIQYF. CDR3 DNA: TGTGCCAGCAGCTTAGGGACTTACCAAAGGGGGCTAGCCAAAAACATTCAGTACTTC.

In this sample, this clone turned up a few times. The chain has TRBV5-4 and TRBJ2-7, with 8 nucleotides matching TRBD2. Germline CDR1 and CDR2: SGHNT and YYREEE (reference sequence). Trimming at V came to 0 bases and at J to 3 bases, leaving 8 bases not matched to a gene. The CDR3 spans 16 residues. CDR3 in amino acids: CASSLGGLAGNYEQYF. The CDR3 coding sequence is TGTGCCAGCAGCTTGGGTGGATTAGCGGGGAACTACGAGCAGTACTTC.

The chain joins TRBV5-1 to TRBJ2-7; D is undetermined. V shed 0 bases and J shed 9 bases, with 13 bases lying between them. This CDR3 is built from 13 residues. Per germline, CDR1 SGHRS and CDR2 YFSETQ. The CDR3 DNA sequence: TGCGCCAGCAGCTTGGTCGGCGGAGCAGTGCAGTACTTC. Encoded protein: CASSLVGGAVQYF.

This clone occurred a few times. The J gene is TRBJ2-7, the V gene TRBV10-2; 7 positions match TRBD1. Germline V lookup: CDR1 WSHSY, CDR2 SAAADI. This CDR3 has 13 amino acids. V shed 7 bases and J 4 bases; nucleotides not matched to a gene: 7. The CDR3 coding sequence is TGCGCCAGCAACCCGACAGGGATATACGAGCAGTACTTC. Its translation: CASNPTGIYEQYF.

This chain uses TRBV5-4 with TRBJ2-2; D is possibly TRBD1 (6 bases). The CDR3 is 14 amino acids. Germline CDR1 and CDR2: SGHNT and YYREEE (reference sequence). Trimming left V 0 bases short and J 5 bases short, with 8 bases between. The CDR3 reads CASSLARGTGELFF. CDR3 coding DNA: TGTGCCAGCAGCTTGGCCAGGGGAACCGGGGAGCTGTTTTTT.

V usage is TRBV7-9 and J usage is TRBJ2-3; TRBD1 matches 9 bases. The CDR3 contains 15 residues. V gave up 5 bases and J gave up 4 bases; unmatched junction bases: 7. CDR1 and CDR2 from the germline V gene are SEHNR and FQNEAQ (reference sequence). This CDR3 reads CASSPGQGSSDTQYF. The DNA of the CDR3 is TGTGCCAGCAGCCCGGGACAGGGAAGTTCAGATACGCAGTATTTT.

The rearrangement uses TRBV3-1 (or the pseudogene TRBV3-2) and TRBJ1-4; D is unresolved. V gave up 2 bases and J gave up 0 bases, with 22 bases separating them. There are 20 residues in the CDR3. The germline V gene encodes CDR1 LGHDT and CDR2 YNNKEL (reference sequence). CDR3 sequence reads: CASSQKTGLAQVPTNEKLFF. CDR3 bases: TGTGCCAGCAGCCAAAAGACGGGATTGGCGCAGGTGCCAACTAATGAAAAACTGTTTTTT.

This clone appeared a few times. The chain recombines TRBV7-6 with TRBJ1-1, with D hard to call. This CDR3 is built from 13 residues. Trimming removed 1 base at V and 1 base at J, with 4 bases between. Germline V CDR1 and CDR2: SGHVS, FNYEAQ. CDR3 sequence (DNA): TGTGCCAGCAGCTTAGATCAGAACACTGAAGCTTTCTTT. It is translated as CASSLDQNTEAFF.

This chain uses TRBV5-4 with TRBJ2-3; 16 nucleotides align to TRBD2. The CDR3 is 20 amino acids. Germline V gene sequence: CDR1 SGHNT, CDR2 YYREEE (reference sequence). J lost 2 bases, V lost 4 bases, and 13 bases had no gene match. The CDR3 loop is CASSRGTSGGAQLLTDTQYF. In nucleotides, the CDR3 is TGTGCCAGCAGCCGCGGGACTAGCGGGGGGGCCCAGCTACTCACAGATACGCAGTATTTT. The variable domain in full, completed from reference TRBV5-4 and TRBJ2-3, reads ETGVTQSPTHLIKTRGQQVTLRCSSQSGHNTVSWYQQALGQGPQFIFQYYREEENGRGNFPPRFSGLQFPNYSSELNVNALELDDSALYLCASSRGTSGGAQLLTDTQYFGPGTRLTVL.

As concerns this clone: Its ends do not fully match the called genes, so a read error is possible. This sequence joins TRBV11-2 and TRBJ1-4; unclear D gene. This CDR3 is 14 amino acids long. The V gene's germline CDR1 is SGHAT and CDR2 FQNNGV. The DNA of the CDR3 is TGCCAACCAGGCCTGCTCAGGACTAATGAAAAACTGTTTTTT. It codes for CQPGLLRTNEKLFF.

CDR3 DNA: TGTGCCAGCAGCTTAGGTTTCGCTGCCGGGGGAGAGACCCAGTACTTC. This translates into CASSLGFAAGGETQYF. The chain joins TRBV11-3 to TRBJ2-5; perhaps TRBD2 as D (6 bases). This CDR3 is 16 amino acids long. Trimming cost V 1 base and J 4 bases, with 16 bases left between them. Germline assignment: CDR1 SGHNT and CDR2 YENEEA.

The chain has TRBV19 and TRBJ1-5; D is possibly TRBD1 (5 bases). Germline loops: CDR1 LNHDA, CDR2 SQIVND (reference sequence). The CDR3 has 14 residues. V was clipped by 1 base and J by 5 bases, with 9 bases between them. The CDR3 protein is CASSIGLRDQPQHF. The CDR3 bases are TGTGCCAGTAGTATAGGGCTCAGGGATCAGCCCCAGCATTTT.

CDR3 DNA: TGCAGCGTTGCGGGACAGTGGAACACTGAAGCTTTCTTT. Its protein product is CSVAGQWNTEAFF. The chain combines TRBV29-1 with TRBJ1-1, with 7 bases aligning to TRBD1. CDR3 length equals 13 residues. Trimming took 4 bases from V and 1 from J; bases not matched to a gene: 3. Germline V gene lookup returns CDR1 SQVTM and CDR2 ANQGSEA.

The chain employs TRBV18 and TRBJ2-1, with a weak D call TRBD1 (5 bases). This CDR3 comprises 14 residues. Per the germline V gene, CDR1 is KGHSH and CDR2 is LQKENI. Trimming took off 4 bases at V and 2 bases at J, with 9 bases between the two ends. DNA of the CDR3: TGTGCCAGCTCACGTGGGGCCCCCTACAATGAGCAGTTCTTC. It is translated as CASSRGAPYNEQFF.

The V call is TRBV30, the J call TRBJ1-6; 9 bases are shared with TRBD1. The germline V gene encodes CDR1 GTSNPN and CDR2 SVGIG (reference sequence). J lost 10 bases, V lost 3 bases, and 7 bases had no gene match. This CDR3 is 14 amino acids long. The CDR3 sequence: CAWRPTGGPSPLHF. The CDR3 DNA sequence: TGTGCCTGGAGGCCCACAGGGGGCCCATCACCCCTCCACTTT.

This clone came up a few times. The rearrangement links TRBV2 to TRBJ1-3; D uncertain. Germline CDR1 is SNHLY and CDR2 is FYNNEI. CDR3 size: 14 residues. V dropped 6 bases and J dropped 0 bases, with 9 bases sitting between them. The chain's CDR3 is CASRRESSGNTIYF. In DNA form, the CDR3 reads TGTGCCAGCAGGAGAGAGAGCTCTGGAAACACCATATATTTT.

The chain combines TRBV3-1 (or the pseudogene TRBV3-2) with TRBJ2-3, with D unresolved. V gave up 1 base and J gave up 1 base, with 12 bases separating them. Germline lookup yields CDR1 LGHDT and CDR2 YNNKEL (reference sequence). The CDR3 sequence is 16 residues long. CDR3: CASSQVLTDRTDTQYF. As DNA, the CDR3 is TGTGCCAGCAGCCAAGTATTAACAGACCGCACAGATACGCAGTATTTT.

This clone occurred many times. The chain carries TRBV19 and TRBJ1-5; no clear D. The CDR3 is 15 amino acids. V lost 7 bases and J 0 bases, leaving 13 bases between the germline ends. CDR1 is LNHDA and CDR2 is SQIVND in the germline V gene (reference sequence). CDR3: CASTDTPYSNQPQHF. In DNA form, the CDR3 reads TGTGCCAGTACTGACACTCCGTATAGCAATCAGCCCCAGCATTTT.

The V call is TRBV11-2, the J call TRBJ1-2; the match to TRBD1 covers 8 bases. The germline V gene encodes CDR1 SGHAT and CDR2 FQNNGV. V gave up 4 bases and J gave up 5 bases; unmatched junction bases: 9. This CDR3 comprises 15 residues. The CDR3 bases are TGTGCCAGCAGCTCCGAAACAGGGGGAAGATATGGCTACACCTTC. Amino acids: CASSSETGGRYGYTF.

V and J are TRBV4-1 and TRBJ2-2; D unresolved. The germline gives CDR1 MGHRA, CDR2 YSYEKL. V was clipped by 3 bases and J by 1 base, with 3 bases between them. CDR3 length: 13 amino acids. The CDR3 sequence: CASSHLNTGELFF. CDR3 sequence (DNA): TGCGCCAGCAGCCACCTGAACACCGGGGAGCTGTTTTTT.

This clone was seen a single time. The rearrangement links TRBV5-1 to TRBJ2-3; the match to TRBD1 covers 9 bases. The CDR3 loop spans 16 amino acids. With 0 bases clipped from V and 5 bases from J, the junction kept 7 bases outside the gene matches. CDR1 is SGHRS and CDR2 is YFSETQ in the germline V gene. The CDR3 protein is CASSLASGTGLDTQYF. The DNA for the CDR3 is TGCGCCAGCAGCTTGGCCTCCGGGACAGGGCTAGATACGCAGTATTTT.

This rearrangement joins TRBV5-4 to TRBJ2-7; D perhaps matches TRBD2 (5 bases). The CDR3 covers 14 residues. Germline V gene data show CDR1 as SGHNT and CDR2 as YYREEE (reference sequence). V was trimmed by 4 bases and J by 3 bases, leaving 14 bases between them. The CDR3 DNA is TGTGCCAGCAGCACCGGACTTCCGGGCTACGAGCAGTACTTC. This gives the protein CASSTGLPGYEQYF. Drawing the rest from reference TRBV5-4 and TRBJ2-7, the complete variable domain is ETGVTQSPTHLIKTRGQQVTLRCSSQSGHNTVSWYQQALGQGPQFIFQYYREEENGRGNFPPRFSGLQFPNYSSELNVNALELDDSALYLCASSTGLPGYEQYFGPGTRLTVT.

This chain connects TRBV5-1 to TRBJ1-4, with 9 bases that match TRBD1. V gave up 4 bases and J gave up 8 bases; unmatched junction bases: 6. From germline, CDR1 is SGHRS and CDR2 YFSETQ. CDR3 length: 14 amino acids. CDR3 in DNA: TGCGCCAGCAGCCTGGGACAGGGTAAAGAAAAACTGTTTTTT. It yields the protein CASSLGQGKEKLFF.

The gene calls are TRBV7-2 and TRBJ1-2; tentative D call: TRBD1 (6 bases). Germline-derived CDR1 and CDR2 are SGHTA and FQGNSA. The V end was cut by 7 bases, the J end by 7 bases, with 16 bases between. This CDR3 comprises 13 residues. CDR3 region: CASTKTGLIGYTF. The CDR3 DNA follows: TGTGCCAGCACCAAGACAGGCTTGATTGGCTACACCTTC.

This clone was seen once. The chain carries TRBV5-5 and TRBJ2-7; perhaps TRBD1 as D (6 bases). CDR3 length: 15 residues. Trimming pared 4 bases from V and 1 base from J, leaving 15 bases between. In germline, CDR1 is SGHKS, CDR2 YYEKEE (reference sequence). In nucleotides, the CDR3 is TGTGCCAGCAGCATAAACAGGGCTGGGTCCTACGAGCAGTACTTC. The encoded protein is CASSINRAGSYEQYF.

CDR3 sequence (DNA): TGTGCCAGCAGCCAGGACAGGGTCGATGGAAACACCATATATTTT. Encoded protein: CASSQDRVDGNTIYF. The chain has TRBV2 and TRBJ1-3; 8 bases are shared with TRBD1. The CDR3 length is 15 residues. Germline V CDR1 and CDR2: SNHLY, FYNNEI. The V segment lost 6 bases and the J segment 3 bases; nucleotides outside the gene matches: 7. Variable domain in full (rest from reference TRBV2 and TRBJ1-3): EPEVTQTPSHQVTQMGQEVILRCVPISNHLYFYWYRQILGQKVEFLVSFYNNEISEKSEIFDDQFSVERPDGSNFTLKIRSTKLEDSAMYFCASSQDRVDGNTIYFGEGSWLTVV.

V usage is TRBV15 and J usage is TRBJ1-1, with TRBD1 matching 9 bases. Germline CDR1 LNHNV, CDR2 YYDKDF (reference sequence). V lost 6 bases, J lost 3 bases, and 11 bases stayed unmatched. The length of the CDR3 is 16 residues. In nucleotides, the CDR3 is TGTGCCACCAGTAGTAACAGGGGGCTGTACGACACTGAAGCTTTCTTT. It codes for CATSSNRGLYDTEAFF.

The chain recombines TRBV6-5 with TRBJ2-7; D uncertain. Germline CDR1 is MNHEY and CDR2 is SVGAGI. V shed 4 bases and J shed 0 bases, with 13 bases lying between them. This CDR3 region has 15 residues. Here the CDR3 DNA reads TGTGCCAGCAGTTCTCCTTCTGGAGACTCCTACGAGCAGTACTTC. This gives the protein CASSSPSGDSYEQYF.

The V call is TRBV6-1, the J call TRBJ2-7, with a possible D match to TRBD1 (6 bases). The CDR3 covers 16 residues. Germline assignment: CDR1 MNHNS and CDR2 SASEGT. Trimming removed 4 bases at V and 1 base at J, with 17 bases between. CDR3 bases: TGTGCCAGCAGTGTAAGACTCGAGACAGGTTCCTACGAGCAGTACTTC. This encodes CASSVRLETGSYEQYF.